This TCR beta chain emerged from a study of Ad26.COV2.S vaccination and SARS-CoV-2 variants. Whole-study results and caveats: Total T cell responses may have been underestimated by the TCR breadth and depth analyses.

Treatment here: over 15 received Ad26.COV2.S at low or high dose, single or two shots; several received placebo; per-sample allocation not given. Sampling took place 63 days after the first vaccine or placebo injection. Regarding this clone: Its antigen is not identified. At one end, the junction sequence differs from germline, possibly due to a read error.

Only in-frame clones appear in the TCRdb table, and some are missing; sequencing was by immunoSEQ multiplex PCR. The data contain roughly 270,000 clones, more than 75% of them singletons. Germline values: CDR1 SGHRS, CDR2 YFSETQ. The CDR3 has 15 residues. This clonotype was obtained from a person between 18 and 65 years old who received the Ad26.COV2.S COVID-19 vaccine or a placebo. The starting material was peripheral blood, obtained in a trial of Ad26.COV2.S vaccine versus placebo. The V gene is TRBV5-1, the J gene TRBJ1-2; D unresolved. CDR3 amino acids: CANSLISGANYGYTF. CDR3 sequence (DNA): TGCGCCAACAGCTTGATAAGTGGCGCTAACTATGGCTACACCTTC. Full variable domain (remainder filled in from reference TRBV5-1 and TRBJ1-2): KAGVTQTPRYLIKTRGQQVTLSCSPISGHRSVSWYQQTPGQGLQFLFEYFSETQRNKGNFPGRFSGRQFSNSRSEMNVSTLELGDSALYLCANSLISGANYGYTFGSGTRLTVV.